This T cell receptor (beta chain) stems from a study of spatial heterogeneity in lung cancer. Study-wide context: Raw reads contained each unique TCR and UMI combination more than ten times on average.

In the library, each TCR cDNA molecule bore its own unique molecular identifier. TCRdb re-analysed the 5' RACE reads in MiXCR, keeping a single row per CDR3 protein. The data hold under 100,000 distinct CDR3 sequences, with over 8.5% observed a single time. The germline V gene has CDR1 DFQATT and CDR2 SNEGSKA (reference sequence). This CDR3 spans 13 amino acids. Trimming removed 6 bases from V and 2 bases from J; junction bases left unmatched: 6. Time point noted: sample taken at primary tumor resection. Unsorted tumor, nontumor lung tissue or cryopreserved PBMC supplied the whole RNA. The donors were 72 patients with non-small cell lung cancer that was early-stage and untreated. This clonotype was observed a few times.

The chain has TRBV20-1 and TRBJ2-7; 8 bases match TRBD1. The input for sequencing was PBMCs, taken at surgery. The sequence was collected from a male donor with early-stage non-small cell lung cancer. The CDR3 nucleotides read TGCAGTGCAAGGAAGGGACAGGCCTACGAGCAGTACTTC. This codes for CSARKGQAYEQYF.